Following are 2 T cell receptor beta chains from one sample sequenced in a study of blood T cells in healthy people across ages. Sample-barcoded 5' priming and a J-beta primer mix drove a second PCR of about 6 to 11 cycles. TCRdb re-called the 5' RACE reads with MiXCR, one entry per CDR3 protein. The table has 1.5 million or so distinct CDR3 sequences, 35% to 45% seen once. The sequenced sample consisted of blood. The receptors stem from a woman younger than 35 in good health.

The chain couples TRBV30 to TRBJ2-5, with D perhaps given as TRBD1 or TRBD2 (5 bases each). The germline gives CDR1 GTSNPN, CDR2 SVGIG (reference sequence). Trimming stripped 1 base from V and 2 bases from J, with 17 bases between. The length of the CDR3 is 16 residues. The CDR3 DNA is TGTGCCTGGAGTGGCGGACGGGGCTACAGACAAGAGACCCAGTACTTC. Encoded protein: CAWSGGRGYRQETQYF.

This clonotype was seen more than once but under ten times. The V and J genes are TRBV12-3 or TRBV12-4 and TRBJ1-2, with 7 bases that match TRBD1. V dropped 1 base and J dropped 8; count of bases not matched to a gene: 7. The CDR3 sequence is 14 residues long. CDR3 coding DNA: TGTGCCAGCAGTTTAGGACAGGGTGTACGAGGCTACACCTTC. Its protein product is CASSLGQGVRGYTF.